This TCR beta chain was sequenced in a study of PD-1 blockade in classical Hodgkin lymphoma. Sequencing used immunoSEQ multiplex PCR; TCRdb keeps in-frame clones, though not all of them. The table records approximately 12,000 clones, less than 80% of them present only once. With no exception, relapse followed autologous stem cell transplantation in all patients, and brentuximab vedotin exposure varied. The CDR3 consists of 17 residues. CDR1 is SGHNT and CDR2 is YYREEE in the germline V gene (reference sequence). V shed 1 base, J shed 0 bases, and the junction held 5 bases outside the gene matches. This clone was picked up one time.

The starting material was peripheral blood mononuclear cells (PBMCs), obtained at baseline. This receptor was taken from a human donor with classical Hodgkin lymphoma. The chain recombines TRBV5-4 with TRBJ1-1; 11 bases map to TRBD1. CDR3 nucleotides: TGTGCCAGCAGCTTGCCCGGACAGGGGGCCATGAACACTGAAGCTTTCTTT. Translating it yields CASSLPGQGAMNTEAFF.